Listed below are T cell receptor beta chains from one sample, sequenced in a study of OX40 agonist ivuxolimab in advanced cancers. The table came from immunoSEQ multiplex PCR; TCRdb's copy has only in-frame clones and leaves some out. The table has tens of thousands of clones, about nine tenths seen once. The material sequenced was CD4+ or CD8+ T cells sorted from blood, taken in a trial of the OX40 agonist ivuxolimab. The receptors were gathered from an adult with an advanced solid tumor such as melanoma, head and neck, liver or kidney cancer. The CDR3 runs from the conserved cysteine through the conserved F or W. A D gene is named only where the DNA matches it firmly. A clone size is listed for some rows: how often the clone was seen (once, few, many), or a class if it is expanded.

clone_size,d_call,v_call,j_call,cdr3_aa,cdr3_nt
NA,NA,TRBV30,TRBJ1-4,CAWRPSGNEKLFF,TGTGCCTGGAGGCCGTCTGGTAATGAAAAACTGTTTTTT
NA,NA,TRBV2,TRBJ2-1,CASKVESHYYNEQFF,TGTGCCAGCAAAGTCGAGTCCCACTACTACAATGAGCAGTTCTTC
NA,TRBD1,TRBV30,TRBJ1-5,CAWSIGQVNQPQHF,TGTGCCTGGAGTATTGGACAGGTCAATCAGCCCCAGCATTTT
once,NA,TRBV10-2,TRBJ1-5,CASSELGHSNQPQHF,TGCGCCAGCAGTGAATTGGGCCATAGCAATCAGCCCCAGCATTTT
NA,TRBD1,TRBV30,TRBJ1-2,CAFTGTGDGYTF,TGTGCCTTCACAGGGACAGGGGACGGCTACACCTTC
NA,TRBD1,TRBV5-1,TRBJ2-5,CASSPGQGIETQYF,TGCGCCAGCAGCCCTGGACAGGGGATAGAGACCCAGTACTTC
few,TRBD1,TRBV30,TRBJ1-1,CAWSVGDRVTEAFF,TGTGCCTGGAGTGTAGGGGACAGGGTAACTGAAGCTTTCTTT
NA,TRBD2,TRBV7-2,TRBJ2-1,CASSFPSGTSSNYNEQFF,TGTGCCAGCAGCTTCCCCTCCGGGACTAGCAGTAACTACAATGAGCAGTTCTTC
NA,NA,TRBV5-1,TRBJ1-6,CASSRGDIGSNSPLHF,TGCGCCAGCAGCCGAGGGGACATCGGAAGCAATTCACCCCTCCACTTT
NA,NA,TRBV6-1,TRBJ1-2,CASSDSAGTNYGYTF,TGTGCCAGCAGTGATTCCGCCGGGACAAACTATGGCTACACCTTC
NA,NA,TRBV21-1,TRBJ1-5,CASSTQGSNQPQHF,TGTGCCAGCAGCACGCAAGGCAGCAATCAGCCCCAGCATTTT
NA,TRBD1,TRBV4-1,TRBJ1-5,CASSQGLRDRVPQPQHF,TGCGCCAGCAGCCAAGGCCTCCGGGACAGGGTTCCACAGCCCCAGCATTTT
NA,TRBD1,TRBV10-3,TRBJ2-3,CAISESRDRGVTQYF,TGTGCCATCAGTGAGTCGAGGGACAGGGGGGTTACGCAGTATTTT
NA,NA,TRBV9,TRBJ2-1,CASSPPGAWQFF,TGTGCCAGCAGCCCCCCCGGGGCCTGGCAGTTCTTC
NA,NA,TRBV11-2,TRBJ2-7,CASSPRWGGPYEQYF,TGTGCCAGCAGCCCAAGGTGGGGGGGGCCCTACGAGCAGTACTTC
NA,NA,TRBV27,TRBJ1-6,CASSTTQGSYNSPLHF,TGTGCCAGCAGCACAACACAGGGCTCCTATAATTCACCCCTCCACTTT
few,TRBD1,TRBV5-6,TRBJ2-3,CASSLPTGGAVTDTQYF,TGTGCCAGCAGCTTGCCTACAGGGGGCGCAGTGACAGATACGCAGTATTTT
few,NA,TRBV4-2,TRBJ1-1,CASSQNVGRGDTEAFF,TGTGCCAGCAGCCAGAACGTCGGGCGGGGGGACACTGAAGCTTTCTTT
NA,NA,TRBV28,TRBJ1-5,CASSSPEPQHF,TGTGCCAGCAGTTCCCCGGAGCCCCAGCATTTT
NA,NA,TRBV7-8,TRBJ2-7,CASSLALGRAGKEQYF,TGTGCCAGCAGCTTAGCCCTCGGACGGGCAGGGAAAGAGCAGTACTTC
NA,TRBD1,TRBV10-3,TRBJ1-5,CAISESGQVPNQPQHF,TGTGCCATCAGTGAGTCCGGACAGGTACCCAATCAGCCCCAGCATTTT
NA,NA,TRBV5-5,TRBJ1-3,CASSLWGKPSGNTIYF,TGTGCCAGCAGCTTGTGGGGGAAACCCTCTGGAAACACCATATATTTT
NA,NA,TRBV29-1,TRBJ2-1,CSAVKDRIPYNEQFF,TGCAGCGCTGTCAAAGACAGGATCCCTTACAATGAGCAGTTCTTC
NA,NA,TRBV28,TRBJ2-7,CASRTSGAPYEQYF,TGTGCCAGCAGAACATCGGGAGCGCCCTACGAGCAGTACTTC
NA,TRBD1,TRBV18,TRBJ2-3,CASSPTQGADTQYF,TGTGCCAGCTCACCAACACAGGGGGCGGATACGCAGTATTTT
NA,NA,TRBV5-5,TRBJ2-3,CASSWRGREGDTQYF,TGTGCCAGCAGCTGGCGGGGAAGGGAAGGGGATACGCAGTATTTT
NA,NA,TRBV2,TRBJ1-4,CASTRDTNEKLFF,TGTGCCAGCACACGGGACACAAATGAAAAACTGTTTTTT
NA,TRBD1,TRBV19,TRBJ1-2,CASNPGQHRGYGYTF,TGTGCCAGTAATCCGGGACAGCATCGGGGCTATGGCTACACCTTC
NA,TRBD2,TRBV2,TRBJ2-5,CASSRSFLAGAVTRETQYF,TGTGCCAGCAGTCGAAGCTTTCTAGCGGGGGCCGTCACCAGGGAGACCCAGTACTTC
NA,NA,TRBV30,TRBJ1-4,CAWSRQGEKLFF,TGTGCCTGGAGTCGGCAGGGTGAAAAACTGTTTTTT
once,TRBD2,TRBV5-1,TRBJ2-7,CASSKDGLAGPYEQYF,TGCGCCAGCAGCAAGGACGGACTAGCGGGACCCTACGAGCAGTACTTC
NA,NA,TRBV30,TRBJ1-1,CAWSTEMNTEAFF,TGTGCCTGGAGTACTGAAATGAACACTGAAGCTTTCTTT
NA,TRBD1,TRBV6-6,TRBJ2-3,CASSITGGDTQYF,TGTGCCAGCAGTATTACAGGGGGAGATACGCAGTATTTT
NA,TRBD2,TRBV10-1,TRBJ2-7,CATTGGGQRGQYF,TGCGCCACCACGGGAGGAGGCCAAAGGGGGCAGTACTTC
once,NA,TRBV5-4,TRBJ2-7,CASSSPAEQYF,TGTGCCAGCAGCTCGCCGGCCGAGCAGTACTTC
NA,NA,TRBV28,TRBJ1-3,CASRSAGNTIYF,TGTGCCAGCAGATCCGCCGGAAACACCATATATTTT
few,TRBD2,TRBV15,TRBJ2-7,CATSSRDYPSRDEQYF,TGTGCCACCAGCAGCCGGGACTACCCTTCAAGGGACGAGCAGTACTTC
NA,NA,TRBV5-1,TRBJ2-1,CASSFGQWAYNEQFF,TGCGCCAGCAGCTTCGGTCAATGGGCCTACAATGAGCAGTTCTTC
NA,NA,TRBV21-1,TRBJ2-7,CASRGLATYEQYF,TGTGCCAGCAGGGGACTAGCTACCTACGAGCAGTACTTC
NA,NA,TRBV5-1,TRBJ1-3,CASSLAGGRAGNTIYF,TGCGCCAGCAGCTTGGCTGGGGGACGGGCTGGAAACACCATATATTTT
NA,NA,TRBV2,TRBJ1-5,CASSEGSNQPQHF,TGTGCCAGCAGTGAGGGTAGCAATCAGCCCCAGCATTTT
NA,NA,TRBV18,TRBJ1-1,CASSTKQAMNTEAFF,TGTGCCAGCTCAACCAAACAGGCTATGAACACTGAAGCTTTCTTT
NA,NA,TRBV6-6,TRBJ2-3,CASSYSIGGTDTQYF,TGTGCCAGCAGTTACTCTATTGGGGGCACAGATACGCAGTATTTT
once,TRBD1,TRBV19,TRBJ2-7,CASGDRGDEQYF,TGTGCCAGTGGGGACAGGGGAGACGAGCAGTACTTC
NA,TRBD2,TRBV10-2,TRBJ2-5,CASSDELALVETQYF,TGCGCCAGCAGTGATGAACTAGCGTTGGTCGAGACCCAGTACTTC
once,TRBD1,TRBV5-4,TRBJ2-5,CASSLQDRGQETQYF,TGTGCCAGCAGCTTGCAGGACAGGGGGCAAGAGACCCAGTACTTC
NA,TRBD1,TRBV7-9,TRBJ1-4,CASSRYRGQATNEKLFF,TGTGCCAGCAGCCGCTACAGGGGCCAAGCAACTAATGAAAAACTGTTTTTT
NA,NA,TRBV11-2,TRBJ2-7,CASSLDEAYYEQYF,TGTGCCAGCAGCTTAGATGAGGCCTACTACGAGCAGTACTTC
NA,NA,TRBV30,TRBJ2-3,CAWSGVLSTDTQYF,TGTGCCTGGAGTGGCGTCTTAAGCACAGATACGCAGTATTTT
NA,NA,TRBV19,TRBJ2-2,CASRGQNTGELFF,TGTGCCAGCAGGGGACAGAACACCGGGGAGCTGTTTTTT
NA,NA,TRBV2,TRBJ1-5,CASSDWNQPQHF,TGTGCCAGCAGTGATTGGAATCAGCCCCAGCATTTT
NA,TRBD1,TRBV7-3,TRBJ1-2,CASSKRQGTGYTF,TGTGCCAGCAGCAAAAGACAGGGGACTGGCTACACCTTC
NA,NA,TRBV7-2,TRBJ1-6,CASSLAGTIYNSPLHF,TGTGCCAGCAGCTTAGCCGGGACAATCTATAATTCACCCCTCCACTTT
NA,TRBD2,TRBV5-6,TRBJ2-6,CASSPGLAGGGANVLTF,TGTGCCAGCAGCCCCGGACTAGCGGGAGGTGGGGCCAACGTCCTGACTTTC
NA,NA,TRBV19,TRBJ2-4,CASSIPSGELAKNIQYF,TGTGCCAGTAGTATACCATCCGGGGAGCTAGCCAAAAACATTCAGTACTTC